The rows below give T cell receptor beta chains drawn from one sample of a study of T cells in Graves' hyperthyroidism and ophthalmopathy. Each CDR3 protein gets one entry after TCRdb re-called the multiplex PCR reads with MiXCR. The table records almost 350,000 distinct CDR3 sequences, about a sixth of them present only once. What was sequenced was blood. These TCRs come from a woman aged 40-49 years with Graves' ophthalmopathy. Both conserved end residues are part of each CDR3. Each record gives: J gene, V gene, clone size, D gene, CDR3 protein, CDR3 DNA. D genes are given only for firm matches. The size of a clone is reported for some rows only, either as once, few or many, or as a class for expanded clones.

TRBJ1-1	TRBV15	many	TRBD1	CATSKRATGGTEAFF	TGTGCCACCAGCAAAAGGGCCACAGGGGGGACTGAAGCTTTCTTT
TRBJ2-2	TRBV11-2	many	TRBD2	CASSLGASGIFGELFF	TGTGCCAGCAGCTTAGGGGCTAGCGGCATCTTCGGGGAGCTGTTTTTT
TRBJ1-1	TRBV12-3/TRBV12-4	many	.	CASSLIGRGTEAFF	TGTGCCAGCAGTTTAATAGGGAGGGGCACTGAAGCTTTCTTT
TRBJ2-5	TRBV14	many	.	CASSKEGSSETQYF	TGTGCCAGCAGCAAGGAGGGATCCAGCGAGACCCAGTACTTC
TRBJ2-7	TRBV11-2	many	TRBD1	CASSLAGTAYEQYF	TGTGCCAGCAGCCTGGCCGGGACAGCCTACGAGCAGTACTTC
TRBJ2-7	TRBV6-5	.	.	CASSLALGEQYF	TGTGCCAGCAGTTTAGCGTTGGGGGAGCAGTACTTC
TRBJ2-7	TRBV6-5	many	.	CASSSSDISYEQYF	.
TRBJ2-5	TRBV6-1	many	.	CASTSKTSNQETQYF	TGTGCCAGCACGAGTAAGACTAGTAATCAAGAGACCCAGTACTTC
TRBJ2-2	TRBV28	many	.	CASSYYREGAGELFF	TGTGCCAGCAGCTATTACAGGGAAGGGGCCGGGGAGCTGTTTTTT
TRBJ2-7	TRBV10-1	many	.	CASSESAQRGEQYF	TGCGCCAGCAGTGAGTCGGCCCAGAGGGGCGAGCAGTACTTC
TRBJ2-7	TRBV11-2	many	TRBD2	CASSLDGGSWDEQYF	TGTGCCAGCAGCTTAGATGGCGGGAGTTGGGACGAGCAGTACTTC
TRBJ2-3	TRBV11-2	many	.	CASSLGPWTGTDTQYF	TGTGCCAGCAGCTTAGGCCCCTGGACAGGCACAGATACGCAGTATTTT
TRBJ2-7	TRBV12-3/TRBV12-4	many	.	CASSLQASPLGEQYF	TGTGCCAGCAGTTTACAGGCTAGCCCCCTCGGCGAGCAGTACTTC
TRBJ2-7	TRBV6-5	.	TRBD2	CASSYGSGGPTYEQYF	TGTGCCAGCAGTTACGGAAGCGGGGGGCCTACCTACGAGCAGTACTTC
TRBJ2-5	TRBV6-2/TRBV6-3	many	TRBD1	CASSLRQGQETQYF	TGTGCCAGCAGTCTACGACAGGGCCAAGAGACCCAGTACTTC
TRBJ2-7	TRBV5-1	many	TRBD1	CASRYRDRGYEQYF	TGCGCCAGCAGGTACCGGGACAGGGGCTACGAGCAGTACTTC
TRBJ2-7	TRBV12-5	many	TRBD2	CASGLAVRPSGATYEQYF	TGTGCTAGTGGTTTGGCCGTCCGTCCTAGCGGGGCTACCTACGAGCAGTACTTC
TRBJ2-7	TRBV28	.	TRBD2	CASSLLAGGRYEQYF	TGTGCCAGCAGTTTATTAGCGGGAGGCCGCTACGAGCAGTACTTC
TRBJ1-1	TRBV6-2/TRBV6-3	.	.	CASRNTGYTEAFF	TGTGCCAGCAGAAACACAGGGTACACTGAAGCTTTCTTT
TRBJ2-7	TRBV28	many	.	CASSGRVNEQYF	TGTGCCAGCAGTGGCAGGGTAAACGAGCAGTACTTC
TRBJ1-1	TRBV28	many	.	CASSLWNMNTEAFF	TGTGCCAGCAGTTTATGGAACATGAACACTGAAGCTTTCTTT
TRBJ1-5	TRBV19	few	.	CASSIPEILYQPQHF	TGTGCCAGTAGTATACCAGAGATCCTATATCAGCCCCAGCATTTT
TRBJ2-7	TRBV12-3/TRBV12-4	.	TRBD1	CASNPTGGIYEQYF	TGTGCCAGTAACCCGACAGGGGGAATCTACGAGCAGTACTTC
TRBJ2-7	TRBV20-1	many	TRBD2	CSARQGGRGLYEQYF	TGCAGTGCTAGACAGGGAGGGAGAGGACTCTACGAGCAGTACTTC
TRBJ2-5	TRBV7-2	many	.	CASSLGRQAGQETQYF	TGTGCCAGCAGCTTAGGGAGACAGGCGGGTCAAGAGACCCAGTACTTC
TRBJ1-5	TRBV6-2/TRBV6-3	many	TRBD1	CASSSWTGSYSNQPQHF	TGTGCCAGCAGTTCCTGGACAGGGTCGTATAGCAATCAGCCCCAGCATTTT
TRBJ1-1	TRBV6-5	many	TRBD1	CASSFDRVNTEAFF	TGTGCCAGCAGTTTTGACAGGGTGAACACTGAAGCTTTCTTT
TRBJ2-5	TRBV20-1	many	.	CSAIYLSKSLQETQYF	TGCAGTGCTATTTATCTGAGCAAGTCCTTACAAGAGACCCAGTACTTC